This TCR beta chain was sequenced for a study of blood T cell repertoires in COVID-19 (TCRdb year 2020). Study-wide context: Samples from collaborators originated in the United States, Italy and Spain and spanned both the acute and convalescent phases of COVID-19. The material from the prospective study consisted of cDNA or gDNA derived from T cells, B-cell-depleted T cells, or PBMCs. A freely available public database, intended as a resource for researchers studying the immune response to SARS-CoV-2, is where the repertoires were released. Deeply sampled blood TCRbeta repertoires from subjects exposed to, actively infected with, or recovered from COVID-19 were included in the dataset. Where available, HLA class I and class II types were taken from metadata supplied by the sample provider and were not determined by assay-based typing. The sample metadata nearly always contained a de-identified subject ID, COVID-19 status, age in years and sex. The samples were drawn from the first 160 participants of the ongoing ImmuneRACE study and from under 1,500 subjects provided by 6 global collaborators. What the study reported, not specific to this receptor: How much clinical and demographic metadata was included differed by source and by participant, and the metadata was provided uncurated.

The collaborating institutions used their own protocols to collect whole blood in K2EDTA tubes. For TCRbeta analysis, collaborator samples were shipped as frozen whole blood, as isolated PBMCs, or as DNA extracted from either sample type. TCRbeta CDR3 regions were amplified from genomic DNA using the immunoSEQ Assay, a bias-controlled multiplex PCR. In the paper's pipeline: The number of nucleated cells in each sample was estimated by amplification of reference gene primers within the assay. To quantify the absolute abundance of each unique TCRbeta CDR3 rearrangement, sequence reads were collapsed and filtered. For each sample, productive Simpson clonality was calculated by taking the square root of Simpson's diversity index across productive rearrangements. TCRdb provides this immuneACCESS table in a form limited to in-frame rearrangements. Some clones are lacking; in checked studies, under half of them reflect an unresolved V gene, and why the rest are absent is not known. The V and J calls and clone size come from that table; D and trimming were worked out from the DNA. The sample contains under 300,000 clones, around four fifths of them found a single time. The ten largest clones take up around 6.4% of the sample.

V is cut back by 6 bases and J by 6 bases, with 6 bases in the junction unmatched. From a lookup of the germline V gene, CDR1 and CDR2 are SNHLY and FYNNEI. From cysteine to phenylalanine, the CDR3 is 15 amino acids long. Only CDR3 DNA remains: 45 bases, in frame from the first base. About this clone: Its antigen is currently not known. Nothing much larger sits one base from this clone, and base qualities are not available.

The V and J genes are TRBV2 and TRBJ2-4; 12 nucleotides in the junction match TRBD1. The TCR sequence derives from a woman aged 55-69 years with active or convalescent COVID-19. Sequenced input: peripheral blood. The CDR3 protein sequence reads: CASRSGTGGANIQYF. The nucleotide sequence is TGTGCCAGCAGGTCCGGGACAGGGGGCGCAAACATTCAGTACTTC.